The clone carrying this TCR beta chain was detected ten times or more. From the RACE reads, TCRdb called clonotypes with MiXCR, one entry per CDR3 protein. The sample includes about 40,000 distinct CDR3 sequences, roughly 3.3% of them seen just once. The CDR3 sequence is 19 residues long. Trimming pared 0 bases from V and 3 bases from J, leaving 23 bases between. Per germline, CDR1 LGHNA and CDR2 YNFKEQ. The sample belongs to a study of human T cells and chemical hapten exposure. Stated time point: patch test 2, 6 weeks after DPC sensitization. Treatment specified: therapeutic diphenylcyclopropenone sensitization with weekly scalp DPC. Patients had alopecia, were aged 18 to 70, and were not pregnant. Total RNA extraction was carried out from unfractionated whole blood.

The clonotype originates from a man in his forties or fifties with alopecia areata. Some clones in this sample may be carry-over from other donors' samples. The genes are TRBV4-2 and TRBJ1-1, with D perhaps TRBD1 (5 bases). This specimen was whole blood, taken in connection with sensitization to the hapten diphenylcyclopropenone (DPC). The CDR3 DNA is TGTGCCAGCAGCCAAGATCCAGGGCCCAGCACGGTTTCGGACACTGAAGCTTTCTTT. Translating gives CASSQDPGPSTVSDTEAFF.